This T cell receptor beta chain was sequenced in a study of blood T cell repertoires in COVID-19. Looking at the study overall: The United States, Italy and Spain provided the acute and convalescent COVID-19 samples.

CDR3 length: 18 residues. The V and J ends lost 1 base and 5 bases respectively, with 20 bases between them. CDR1 and CDR2 from the germline V gene are SGHTA and FQGTGA. Sequenced by immunoSEQ multiplex PCR; TCRdb stores in-frame clones only, minus some. The sample lists around 150,000 clones; about 93% were seen once. This receptor was obtained from a woman aged 45-60 years with acute or convalescent COVID-19. The chain combines TRBV7-3 with TRBJ2-2; no clear D gene. Sequencing was done on a sample of peripheral blood. In nucleotides, the CDR3 is TGTGCCAGCAGCTTAAATTCTTACACCGCAAAAAGAACCGGGGAGCTGTTTTTT. Protein product: CASSLNSYTAKRTGELFF.